This TCR beta chain was sequenced during a study of long-term antiretroviral therapy in people with HIV. Findings and limits, study-wide: Researchers lacked any data on ART adherence, viral resistance or therapy changes. Following ART, diversity rose but still fell short of transplant donor controls.

Every one of the donors gave at least one pre-ART PBMC sample and at least two post-ART PBMC samples. This clone was seen a single time. What it recognizes is unknown. Version v3.0 of the immunoSEQ assay was performed at survey level. Sequencing targeted about 40,000-50,000 T-cell genomes per sample. The data were produced by immunoSEQ multiplex PCR, yet TCRdb's version contains in-frame clones alone and is incomplete. The sample holds tens of thousands of clones, roughly 82% seen once. This CDR3 spans 14 amino acids. V gave up 2 bases and J gave up 3 bases, with 9 bases separating them. CDR1 is SGHKS and CDR2 is YYEKEE in the germline V gene (reference sequence).

This material consisted of unsorted PBMCs, taken 1.1 years before starting antiretroviral therapy. The chain has TRBV5-5 and TRBJ1-5; no clear D. The source of this sequence is a woman between 25 and 40 years old with HIV. This CDR3 reads CASSLWGYNQPQHF. The CDR3 bases are TGTGCCAGCAGCTTATGGGGTTACAATCAGCCCCAGCATTTT.